A single sample gave rise to the 10 T cell receptor beta chains below, sequenced in a study of blood T cell repertoires in COVID-19. Using immunoSEQ multiplex PCR, the repertoire was profiled, and TCRdb retains in-frame clones only, with some absent. The repertoire holds fewer than 300,000 clones, approximately 90% seen once, with about 1% in the top ten. Sample: peripheral blood. The receptor set was obtained from a woman between 40 and 50 years old who had recovered from COVID-19.

This clone appeared once. The chain carries TRBV9 and TRBJ1-2; possibly TRBD1 for D (5 bases). This CDR3 is 15 amino acids long. CDR1 and CDR2 from the germline V gene are SGDLS and YYNGEE. V was cut by 3 bases and J by 4 bases, with 16 bases left in between. The CDR3 bases are TGTGCCAGCAGCGCCGGAGGGGAACGTGGCTATGGCTACACCTTC. This codes for CASSAGGERGYGYTF.

The chain recombines TRBV6-2 or TRBV6-3 with TRBJ2-7, with 10 bases matching TRBD1. The CDR3 has 14 residues. Germline V gives CDR1 MNHEY, CDR2 SVGEGT. V was pared by 4 bases and J by 6 bases, with 6 bases of the junction left unmatched. The DNA of the CDR3 is TGTGCCAGCAGTTCCCCGGGACAGGGGCTCGAGCAGTACTTC. This encodes CASSSPGQGLEQYF.

This chain uses TRBV7-6 with TRBJ2-3; tentative D call: TRBD2 (5 bases). The CDR3 totals 16 residues. Per the germline V gene, CDR1 is SGHVS and CDR2 is FNYEAQ. V was clipped by 3 bases and J by 0 bases, with 13 bases between them. The CDR3 DNA follows: TGTGCCAGCAGCTTTGCGGCTAGCAGAAGCACAGATACGCAGTATTTT. Protein: CASSFAASRSTDTQYF.

The chain couples TRBV5-1 to TRBJ2-3; 7 nucleotides line up with TRBD2. CDR1 SGHRS and CDR2 YFSETQ come from the germline V gene. The V and J ends lost 4 bases and 2 bases, in that order; junction bases with no gene match: 10. CDR3 length: 16 residues. The CDR3 here is CASSPGPSGPTDTQYF. CDR3 sequence (DNA): TGCGCCAGCAGCCCGGGGCCTAGCGGCCCCACAGATACGCAGTATTTT.

The chain joins TRBV19 to TRBJ2-5; TRBD2 aligns across 10 bases. This CDR3 region has 17 residues. V shed 3 bases, J shed 2 bases, and the junction held 9 bases outside the gene matches. The germline CDR1 and CDR2 sequences are LNHDA and SQIVND (reference sequence). For the CDR3, the DNA is TGTGCCAGTAGTATCCCCCCTAGCGGGGGAAGACAAGAGACCCAGTACTTC. Protein product: CASSIPPSGGRQETQYF.

The rearrangement uses TRBV27 and TRBJ1-2; perhaps TRBD1 as D (5 bases). This CDR3 region has 14 residues. The germline V and J ends were trimmed by 10 bases and 5 bases, with 20 bases remaining between them. Looked up from germline, CDR1 is MNHEY and CDR2 is SMNVEV (reference sequence). The CDR3: CATRPGGGGYGYTF. Written as DNA, the CDR3 is TGTGCCACCCGACCCGGCGGGGGAGGGTATGGCTACACCTTC.

This clone was seen a few times. This CDR3 is CAWSGLAGAYEQYF. DNA of the CDR3: TGTGCCTGGAGTGGGCTAGCGGGGGCCTACGAGCAGTACTTC. The chain couples TRBV30 to TRBJ2-7, with TRBD2 matching over 10 bases. With V trimmed by 1 base and J by 2 bases, 2 bases remained unmatched. The CDR3 has 14 amino acids. CDR1 is GTSNPN and CDR2 is SVGIG in the germline V gene (reference sequence).

The chain is built from TRBV6-2 or TRBV6-3 and TRBJ1-6; perhaps TRBD1 as D (6 bases). This CDR3 is built from 15 residues. V was shortened by 5 bases and J by 5 bases, with 13 bases between the two germline ends. Per the germline V gene, CDR1 is MNHEY and CDR2 is SVGEGT. In DNA form, the CDR3 reads TGTGCCAGCAGTAGGAGAGCAGGGGATAATTCACCCCTCCACTTT. It is translated as CASSRRAGDNSPLHF.

This chain joins TRBV7-2 and TRBJ2-2; a possible D gene is TRBD1 (6 bases). The CDR3 runs to 14 residues. CDR1 and CDR2 (germline): SGHTA, FQGNSA. The ends were cut back, 3 bases at V and 4 bases at J, with 9 bases in the middle. The CDR3 spells CASSFLGGTGELFF. The DNA for the CDR3 is TGTGCCAGCAGCTTTTTAGGGGGCACCGGGGAGCTGTTTTTT. Looking up the rest from reference TRBV7-2 and TRBJ2-2 gives the full variable domain: GAGVSQSPSNKVTEKGKDVELRCDPISGHTALYWYRQSLGQGLEFLIYFQGNSAPDKSGLPSDRFSAERTGGSVSTLTIQRTQQEDSAVYLCASSFLGGTGELFFGEGSRLTVL.

The chain recombines TRBV18 with TRBJ2-1, with D maybe TRBD1 (5 bases). Germline V gives CDR1 KGHSH, CDR2 LQKENI. This CDR3 comprises 14 residues. V gave up 3 bases and J gave up 3 bases, with 9 bases separating them. CDR3 sequence: CASSPPDSYNEQFF. As DNA, the CDR3 is TGTGCCAGCTCACCTCCAGACAGCTACAATGAGCAGTTCTTC. Together with reference TRBV18 and TRBJ2-1, the CDR3 gives the full variable domain: NAGVMQNPRHLVRRRGQEARLRCSPMKGHSHVYWYRQLPEEGLKFMVYLQKENIIDESGMPKERFSAEFPKEGPSILRIQQVVRGDSAAYFCASSPPDSYNEQFFGPGTRLTVL.